This T cell receptor (beta chain) comes out of a study of T cells after somatic rescue of genetic block. The V and J ends lost 7 bases and 10 bases respectively, with 17 bases between them. From germline, CDR1 is MNHNS and CDR2 SASEGT. There are 13 residues in the CDR3. The repertoire was sequenced with immunoSEQ multiplex PCR; TCRdb's copy has only in-frame clones and lacks some. The sample holds 100,000 to 120,000 clones, about 93% seen once. Sequenced material: peripheral blood mononuclear cells (PBMCs). The rearrangement joins TRBV6-1 to TRBJ1-3; D might be TRBD1 (5 bases). The sequence derives from a woman younger than 35. The CDR3 sequence is CASTSKEGTTIYF. In DNA, the CDR3 is TGTGCCAGCACCAGCAAGGAGGGGACTACCATATATTTT.